This TCR beta chain originates from a study of cytomegalovirus exposure and HLA in healthy donors. Study observations and caveats: Sequencing had likely introduced a cluster of highly shared sequence variants as an artifact.

The PCR was carried out with 60 Vbeta primers and 13 Jbeta primers. The protocol was immunoSEQ multiplex PCR, while the TCRdb copy is restricted to in-frame clones and leaves out a portion. The table has some 100,000 clones, 70% to 80% seen once. In regard to this clone: Antigen specificity is unknown.

The CDR3 has 14 amino acids. Trimming took 3 bases from V and 1 from J; bases not matched to a gene: 0. Germline CDR1 is SGHAT and CDR2 is FQNNGV. The gene calls are TRBV11-2 and TRBJ1-3, with 7 positions matching TRBD1. Sequencing input: PBMCs. The clonotype was recovered from a woman aged 18-30 years in good health and CMV-seropositive. CDR3 loop: CASSLTGSGNTIYF. The CDR3 DNA sequence: TGTGCCAGCAGCTTGACAGGGTCTGGAAACACCATATATTTT.